This T cell receptor (beta chain) was recorded in a study of T cells in Graves' hyperthyroidism and ophthalmopathy. Study outcomes and limitations: Expanded thyroid clonotypes (above 0.001) were mostly also found in blood.

Exclusion followed for patients with uncontrolled infection, other autoimmune disease, pregnancy or lactation. This clonotype has a count of ten or more. What it binds is unknown. The length of the CDR3 is 13 residues. V lost 5 bases, J lost 4 bases, and 3 bases stayed unmatched. Germline values: CDR1 ENHRY, CDR2 SYGVKD. Using RNA transcripts as the source, TCR beta CDR3 regions were amplified. The HTBI primer set served for first-round RT-PCR of the TCR CDR3. Via MiXCR, TCRdb re-called the multiplex PCR reads, giving one row per CDR3 protein. The sample has roughly 290,000 distinct CDR3 sequences, roughly 15% seen once; the top ten hold more than 7.5%.

The source is a woman in her thirties with Graves' hyperthyroidism that later progressed to Graves' ophthalmopathy. The V call is TRBV10-3, the J call TRBJ1-1; TRBD1 matches at 8 bases. Material for sequencing was blood. CDR3 in amino acids: CAISTTGGTEAFF. CDR3 nucleotide sequence: TGTGCCATCAGTACTACAGGGGGCACTGAAGCTTTCTTT.